This record covers a single TCR beta chain. Its antigen is unknown. Germline CDR1 reads MNHNS; CDR2 reads SASEGT. The germline V and J ends were trimmed by 1 base and 3 bases, with 3 bases remaining between them. This CDR3 comprises 12 residues. The data stem from a study of T cell responses to AZD1222 COVID-19 vaccine. General study results and limits: Females outnumbered males among donors, who were mostly white British; clonal diversity was possibly underestimated.

Measured with immunoSEQ multiplex PCR; TCRdb has only the in-frame clones, and not every one. The table lists 150,000 to 200,000 clones, about 89% of them singletons, with less than 3% in the top ten. V usage is TRBV6-1 and J usage is TRBJ2-5; D is unresolved. The sequence was collected from an adult in good health. This sample comprised peripheral blood, obtained on day 0 of MenACWY control vaccination. CDR3: CASSEGEETQYF. The CDR3 DNA reads as TGTGCCAGCAGTGAAGGGGAAGAGACCCAGTACTTC.